This T cell receptor beta chain was retrieved from a study of glioma-infiltrating T cells. Points from the study as a whole: Non-neoplastic patients had below-expected tissue-blood divergence, while all gliomas exceeded expectation. CDR3 overlap between tissue and blood was very small.

Ten or more counts support this clonotype. Its specificity is not known. Germline V CDR1 and CDR2: MDHEN, SYDVKM. V shed 6 bases and J shed 3 bases, with 15 bases lying between them. This CDR3 has 14 residues. The iRepertoire nested amplicon-rescue multiplex PCR amplified TCR alpha and beta CDR3s from RNA. Input was roughly 95-450 ng of tissue mRNA or PBMC total RNA. A single record per CDR3 protein comes from TCRdb applying MiXCR to the multiplex PCR reads. This table has 100,000 to 150,000 distinct CDR3 sequences, roughly 24% appearing once. The V call is TRBV28, the J call TRBJ2-7; no firm D call. The sequence came from a human donor with low-grade glioma or glioblastoma, undergoing nonglioma brain surgery, or in good health (not recorded which). Material: glioma tissue, nonneoplastic brain tissue, or PBMCs (not recorded which). CDR3 bases: TGTGCCAGCAGCCGATATTGGAACGTCTACGAGCAGTACTTC. This codes for CASSRYWNVYEQYF.